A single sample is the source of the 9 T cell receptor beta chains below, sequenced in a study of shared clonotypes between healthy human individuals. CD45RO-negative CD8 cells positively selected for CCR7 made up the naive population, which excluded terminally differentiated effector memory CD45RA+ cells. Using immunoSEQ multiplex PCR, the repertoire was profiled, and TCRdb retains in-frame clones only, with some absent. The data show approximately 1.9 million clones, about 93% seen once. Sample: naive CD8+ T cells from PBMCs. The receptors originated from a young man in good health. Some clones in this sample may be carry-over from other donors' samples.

CDR3 DNA sequence: TGTGCCAGCAGCTTAGCAGTCAGGACAGACCAATACTTC. Translation gives CASSLAVRTDQYF. The chain is built from TRBV11-1 and TRBJ2-5; D is perhaps TRBD1 (6 bases). Trimming removed 0 bases at V and 14 bases at J, with 16 bases between. The CDR3 runs 13 residues. CDR1 is SGHAT, CDR2 FQDESV, per germline (reference sequence). Looking up the rest from reference TRBV11-1 and TRBJ2-5 gives the full variable domain: EAEVAQSPRYKITEKSQAVAFWCDPISGHATLYWYRQILGQGPELLVQFQDESVVDDSQLPKDRFSAERLKGVDSTLKIQPAELGDSAMYLCASSLAVRTDQYFGPGTRLLVL.

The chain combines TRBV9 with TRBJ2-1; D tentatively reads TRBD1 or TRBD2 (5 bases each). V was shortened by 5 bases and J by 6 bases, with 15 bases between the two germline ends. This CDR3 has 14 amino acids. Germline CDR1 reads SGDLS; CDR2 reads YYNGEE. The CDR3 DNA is TGTGCCAGCAGTTGGGCCCTGGGACCCAATGAGCAGTTCTTC. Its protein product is CASSWALGPNEQFF.

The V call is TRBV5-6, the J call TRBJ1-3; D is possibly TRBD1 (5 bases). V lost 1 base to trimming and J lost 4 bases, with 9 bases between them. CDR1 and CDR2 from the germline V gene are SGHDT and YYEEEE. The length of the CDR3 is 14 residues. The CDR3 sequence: CASSLRQGGNTIYF. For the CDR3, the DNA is TGTGCCAGCAGCTTGCGGCAGGGAGGAAACACCATATATTTT.

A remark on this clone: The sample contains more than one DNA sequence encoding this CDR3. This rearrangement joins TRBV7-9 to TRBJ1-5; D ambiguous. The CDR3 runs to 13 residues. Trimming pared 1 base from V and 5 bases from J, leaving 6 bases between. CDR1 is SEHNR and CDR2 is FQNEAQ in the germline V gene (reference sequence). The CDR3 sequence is CASSLVGDQPQHF. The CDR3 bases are TGTGCCAGCAGCTTAGTAGGAGATCAGCCCCAGCATTTT.

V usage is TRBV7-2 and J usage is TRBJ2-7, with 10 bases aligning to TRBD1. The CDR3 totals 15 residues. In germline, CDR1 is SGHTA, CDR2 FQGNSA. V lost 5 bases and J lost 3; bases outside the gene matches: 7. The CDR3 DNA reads TGTGCCAGCAGCAGCCGGGACAGGGGTGGCTACGAGCAGTACTTC. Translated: CASSSRDRGGYEQYF.

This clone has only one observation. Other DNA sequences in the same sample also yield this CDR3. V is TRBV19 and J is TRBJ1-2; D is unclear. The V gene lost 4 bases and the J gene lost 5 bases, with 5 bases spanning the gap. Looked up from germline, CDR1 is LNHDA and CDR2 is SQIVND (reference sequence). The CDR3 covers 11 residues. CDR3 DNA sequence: TGTGCCAGTAGTAACAGTTATGGCTACACCTTC. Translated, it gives CASSNSYGYTF.

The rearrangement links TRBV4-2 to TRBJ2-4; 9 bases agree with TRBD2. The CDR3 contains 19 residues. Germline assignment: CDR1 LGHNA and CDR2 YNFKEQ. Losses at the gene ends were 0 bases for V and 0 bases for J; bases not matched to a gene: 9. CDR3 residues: CASSQDPSGTLLAKNIQYF. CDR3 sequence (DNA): TGTGCCAGCAGCCAAGATCCTAGCGGGACCCTTCTAGCCAAAAACATTCAGTACTTC.

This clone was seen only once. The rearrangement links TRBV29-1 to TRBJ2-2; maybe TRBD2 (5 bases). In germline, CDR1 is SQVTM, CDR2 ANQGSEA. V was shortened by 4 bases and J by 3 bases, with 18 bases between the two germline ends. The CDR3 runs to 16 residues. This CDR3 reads CSVAGSEGKDTGELFF. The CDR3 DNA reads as TGCAGCGTTGCCGGTAGCGAAGGAAAGGACACCGGGGAGCTGTTTTTT.

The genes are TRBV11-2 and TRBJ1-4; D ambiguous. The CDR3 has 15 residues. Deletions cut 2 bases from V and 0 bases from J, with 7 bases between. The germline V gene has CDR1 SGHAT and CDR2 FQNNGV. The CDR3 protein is CASSLIRATNEKLFF. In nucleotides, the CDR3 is TGTGCCAGCAGCTTAATACGAGCAACTAATGAAAAACTGTTTTTT. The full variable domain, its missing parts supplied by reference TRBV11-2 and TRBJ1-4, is EAGVAQSPRYKIIEKRQSVAFWCNPISGHATLYWYQQILGQGPKLLIQFQNNGVVDDSQLPKDRFSAERLKGVDSTLKIQPAKLEDSAVYLCASSLIRATNEKLFFGSGTQLSVL.